Given below is one T cell receptor beta chain in context. Its antigen is as yet unknown. This record belongs to a study of OX40 agonist ivuxolimab in advanced cancers. Study in general: The treatment was a fully human IgG2 OX40 agonist, ivuxolimab. Every patient in dose escalation had hepatocellular carcinoma, melanoma, renal cell or head and neck cancer. The study, taken as a whole, reports: Dose levels from 0.1 to 3.0 mg/kg saw CD4+ and CD8+ blood T cells expand clonally by week 6. Clonal expansion in partial responders at 0.1-3.0 mg/kg ranked among the lowest.

CDR1 is SGHNT and CDR2 is YYREEE in the germline V gene (reference sequence). Trimming removed 4 bases from V and 5 bases from J; junction bases left unmatched: 7. This CDR3 spans 14 amino acids. Libraries were prepared by immunoSEQ multiplex PCR; TCRdb keeps only in-frame clonotypes and omits some of them. The repertoire holds roughly 81,000 clones, with over 75% as singletons. The V call is TRBV5-4, the J call TRBJ1-1; 8 bases are a match to TRBD1. This TCR came from an adult with an advanced solid tumor such as melanoma, head and neck, liver or kidney cancer. The input for sequencing was CD4+ or CD8+ T cells sorted from blood, taken in a trial of the OX40 agonist ivuxolimab. DNA for the CDR3: TGTGCCAGCAGCCCGGACAGGGTGGCGACTGAAGCTTTCTTT. Protein sequence: CASSPDRVATEAFF.